Sequencing of this TCR beta chain was carried out in a study of shared clonotypes between healthy human individuals. Study findings and constraints: It was the non-shared clonotypes that had lower generation probabilities than clonotypes shared by all four donors. Shared clonotypes: roughly 5% naive CD4, roughly 3.8% naive CD8, about 2.5% memory CD4, approximately 0.4% memory CD8. Researchers found naive subsets generally carried larger estimated richness than memory subsets.

Each subset's genomic DNA was shared equally among a number of immunoSEQ plates. This table comes from immunoSEQ multiplex PCR, and its TCRdb copy is limited to in-frame clones, with some not included. The sample lists just over 2,000,000 clones, 95% occurring once. In the case of this clone: Its antigen is unidentified.

This TCR came from a young man in good health. Input material: naive CD4+ T cells sorted from blood. Described subset: CD45RA+ positively selected.

The CDR3 DNA reads as TGTGCCAGCAGCCTAGAAGCTGGGACATCCTACGAGCAGTACTTC. It codes for CASSLEAGTSYEQYF. The V and J genes are TRBV4-2 and TRBJ2-7, with D possibly TRBD1 on 6 matching bases. Germline-derived CDR1 and CDR2 are LGHNA and YNFKEQ. The ends were cut back, 4 bases at V and 1 base at J, with 14 bases in the middle. The CDR3 has 15 amino acids.